A single sample gave rise to the 15 T cell receptor beta chains below, sequenced in a study of blood T cell repertoires in COVID-19. Repertoires were generated with immunoSEQ multiplex PCR, while TCRdb's copy carries only in-frame clones and drops some. The repertoire consists of 55,000 to 70,000 clones, with about nine tenths occurring once and the leading ten covering about 21%. The sample consisted of peripheral blood. Receptor source: a woman aged 45-59 years with active or convalescent COVID-19.

V is TRBV7-3 and J is TRBJ2-2; D not certain. Trimming pared 5 bases from V and 4 bases from J, leaving 8 bases between. The CDR3 length is 13 residues. Per the germline V gene, CDR1 is SGHTA and CDR2 is FQGTGA. As DNA, the CDR3 is TGTGCCAGCAGCCCTAGAGGCACCGGGGAGCTGTTTTTT. This sequence encodes CASSPRGTGELFF.

The chain employs TRBV19 and TRBJ2-7; 9 bases are shared with TRBD2. The V gene's germline CDR1 is LNHDA and CDR2 SQIVND (reference sequence). The CDR3 is 15 residues long. The ends lost 1 base at V and 5 bases at J; junction bases unmatched: 6. The CDR3 region has the DNA TGTGCCAGTAGTATAGGGACTAGCGAGAACGACGAGCAGTACTTC. It yields the protein CASSIGTSENDEQYF. The whole variable domain, remainder taken from reference TRBV19 and TRBJ2-7, is DGGITQSPKYLFRKEGQNVTLSCEQNLNHDAMYWYRQDPGQGLRLIYYSQIVNDFQKGDIAEGYSVSREKKESFPLTVTSAQKNPTAFYLCASSIGTSENDEQYFGPGTRLTVT.

The genes are TRBV5-6 and TRBJ1-1; D not certain. Germline loops: CDR1 SGHDT, CDR2 YYEEEE. This CDR3 spans 14 amino acids. V lost 1 base to trimming and J lost 1 base, with 8 bases between them. The CDR3 sequence is CASSLRGRNTEAFF. CDR3 DNA: TGTGCCAGCAGCTTGAGAGGGAGGAACACTGAAGCTTTCTTT.

V gene TRBV9 combines with J gene TRBJ2-1; D is possibly TRBD2 (6 bases). The CDR3 totals 16 residues. Germline CDR1 and CDR2: SGDLS and YYNGEE. V lost 4 bases, J lost 5 bases, and 19 bases lay in between. The CDR3 DNA is TGTGCCAGCAGCTCTACCGGGACTGGCAAAAACAATGAGCAGTTCTTC. It translates to CASSSTGTGKNNEQFF.

V and J are TRBV6-5 and TRBJ2-1; D perhaps matches TRBD1 (6 bases). Germline V gene sequence: CDR1 MNHEY, CDR2 SVGAGI. The CDR3 runs 13 residues. Trimming shortened V by 11 bases and J by 6 bases, and 17 bases separated the two germline ends. The DNA for the CDR3 is TGTGCCGGGGGCCGGCCCGGGACCAATGAGCAGTTCTTC. It translates to CAGGRPGTNEQFF.

The genes are TRBV7-3 and TRBJ2-1; 9 bases are a match to TRBD2. Germline lookup yields CDR1 SGHTA and CDR2 FQGTGA. CDR3 length: 15 amino acids. V shed 4 bases and J 4 bases; nucleotides not matched to a gene: 5. CDR3 bases: TGTGCCAGCAGCTCAAGCACTAGCGGGTACAATGAGCAGTTCTTC. Translation: CASSSSTSGYNEQFF.

This chain connects TRBV7-2 to TRBJ2-7; 10 bases align to TRBD2. V lost 5 bases, J lost 2 bases, and 6 bases stayed unmatched. CDR1 and CDR2 from the germline V gene are SGHTA and FQGNSA. This CDR3 spans 15 amino acids. The CDR3 DNA reads TGTGCCAGCAGCCCAAGCAGCGGGAGGGCCTACGAGCAGTACTTC. Protein sequence: CASSPSSGRAYEQYF.

This clone occurred a few times. The chain joins TRBV27 to TRBJ2-1, with 14 bases identical to TRBD2. The germline V gene encodes CDR1 MNHEY and CDR2 SMNVEV (reference sequence). Unmatched junction bases numbered 7, after V lost 3 bases and J lost 15 bases. This CDR3 has 14 residues. The CDR3 protein is CASSFSGLAGGLFF. DNA for the CDR3: TGTGCCAGCAGTTTCAGTGGACTAGCGGGAGGCCTGTTCTTC.

This chain uses TRBV6-1 with TRBJ2-3, with D tentatively TRBD2 (5 bases). Germline assignment: CDR1 MNHNS and CDR2 SASEGT. There are 15 residues in the CDR3. V was clipped by 2 bases and J by 0 bases, with 9 bases between them. The CDR3 spells CASSERAGSTDTQYF. CDR3 DNA sequence: TGTGCCAGCAGTGAACGGGCGGGTAGCACAGATACGCAGTATTTT.

The chain employs TRBV7-6 and TRBJ2-1; weak D call: TRBD1 (5 bases). Germline CDR1 reads SGHVS; CDR2 reads FNYEAQ. The CDR3 is made up of 13 amino acids. The ends were cut back, 2 bases at V and 3 bases at J, with 5 bases in the middle. CDR3 in amino acids: CASSLQGYNEQFF. CDR3 bases: TGTGCCAGCAGCTTACAGGGCTACAATGAGCAGTTCTTC.

The J gene is TRBJ2-7, the V gene TRBV6-5, with 9 positions matching TRBD2. Germline V CDR1 and CDR2: MNHEY, SVGAGI. V lost 11 bases, J lost 2 bases, and 10 bases stayed unmatched. There are 14 residues in the CDR3. The CDR3 protein is CASVPTSGTYEQYF. DNA for the CDR3: TGTGCCTCAGTCCCGACTAGCGGAACCTACGAGCAGTACTTC.

The chain employs TRBV10-2 and TRBJ1-1; D gene ambiguous. The CDR3 runs 15 residues. Per the germline V gene, CDR1 is WSHSY and CDR2 is SAAADI. The V end lost 3 bases, the J end lost 4 bases, and 15 bases lay between the germline ends. The CDR3 sequence is CASSDSRMIGTEAFF. The CDR3, as DNA: TGCGCCAGCAGTGATTCGCGGATGATCGGCACTGAAGCTTTCTTT.

The rearrangement uses TRBV9 and TRBJ1-3; tentative D call: TRBD1 (5 bases). Germline CDR1 reads SGDLS; CDR2 reads YYNGEE. The V and J ends lost 6 bases and 0 bases respectively, with 13 bases between them. The CDR3 is 15 amino acids. The CDR3 spells CASTGGGFSGNTIYF. DNA of the CDR3: TGTGCCAGCACCGGCGGGGGATTCTCTGGAAACACCATATATTTT.

J is TRBJ2-7 and V is TRBV6-6; 8 nucleotides align to TRBD1. Per the germline V gene, CDR1 is MNHNY and CDR2 is SVGAGI (reference sequence). CDR3 length equals 15 residues. V gave up 3 bases and J gave up 0 bases; unmatched junction bases: 4. The CDR3 bases are TGTGCCAGCAGTTATGGGGACAGGCCCTCCTACGAGCAGTACTTC. Translating it yields CASSYGDRPSYEQYF.

The chain employs TRBV13 and TRBJ2-7; TRBD2 agrees at 7 bases. Germline loops: CDR1 PRHDT, CDR2 FYEKMQ (reference sequence). The J segment lost 0 bases and the V segment lost 0 bases, leaving 11 bases of the junction unmatched. The CDR3 extends over 18 amino acids. The DNA for the CDR3 is TGTGCCAGCAGCTTAGGCCTAAGGCGGGAGCACCCCTCCTACGAGCAGTACTTC. As protein: CASSLGLRREHPSYEQYF.